Detailed here is one T cell receptor beta chain. Its specificity is not known. One entry per CDR3 protein, called by TCRdb with MiXCR from the reads. This table has 200,000 to 250,000 distinct CDR3 sequences, roughly 22% appearing once. CDR1 MGHDK and CDR2 SYGVNS come from the germline V gene. The CDR3 consists of 15 residues. J gave up 9 bases and V 0 bases, and 7 bases lay outside the gene matches. These data come from a study of T cell repertoires in cytomegalovirus infection. Looking at the study overall: Matching HLA type and CMV infection were both indicated by public TCR beta signatures. Whole-study results and caveats: HLA-C-restricted CMV-specific TCR beta clonotypes prevailed in the ex vivo response. Cumulative frequency (of public TCR beta family members) identified carriers of CMV plus the relevant HLA.

The sequence was collected from a human donor in good health (CMV status not recorded). Some clones in this sample may be carry-over from other donors' samples. The gene calls are TRBV25-1 and TRBJ1-2, with 10 bases aligning to TRBD1. Sequenced material: CD8+ T cells from PBMCs. CDR3 protein: CASSEYMTGGQSYTF. The CDR3 nucleotides are TGTGCCAGCAGTGAATATATGACAGGGGGCCAAAGCTACACCTTC.